This T cell receptor beta chain was retrieved from a study of identical twins. The study, taken as a whole, reports: Invariant MAIT and iNKT cells could partly confound zero-insertion analyses. When twins shared out-of-frame alpha sequences, those sequences had excess low generation probability. The analysis was cross-sectional rather than longitudinal within donors.

Regarding this clonotype: Its target is not known.

Template switching added a universal primer site, and cDNA bore unique molecular identifiers. Each CDR3 protein gets one entry after TCRdb re-called the 5' RACE reads with MiXCR. The profile covers 1.5 million to 2 million distinct CDR3 sequences, with under 35% appearing a single time and more than 0.25% taken by the ten largest. The CDR3 covers 13 residues. From germline, CDR1 is MNHNS and CDR2 SASEGT. This chain links TRBV6-1 with TRBJ2-4, with D tentatively TRBD1 (7 bases). The DNA end lines up better with TRBJ2-7; the J call may be wrong. This clonotype was obtained from a newborn girl in good health. The sample comprised cord blood. This CDR3 is CASRRDSGYEQYF. Here the CDR3 DNA reads TGTGCCAGCAGGCGGGACAGCGGCTACGAGCAGTACTTC.